The 5 T cell receptor beta chains presented below share a single source sample, sequenced in a study of blood T cells in healthy people across ages. Then a second PCR, running about 6 to 12 cycles, was carried out with a sample-barcoded 5' primer and a J-beta primer mix. TCRdb itself ran the 5' RACE reads through MiXCR, one entry per CDR3 protein. The sample records 800,000 or so distinct CDR3 sequences, around two thirds being singletons. Sequencing was performed on blood. The receptor set was obtained from a man aged 25-45 years in good health.

The rearrangement uses TRBV28 and TRBJ1-2; TRBD1 matches 7 bases. The CDR3 extends over 17 amino acids. Germline CDR1 is MDHEN and CDR2 is SYDVKM. With V trimmed by 6 bases and J by 1 base, 14 bases remained unmatched. As DNA, the CDR3 is TGTGCCAGCAGCCTCGGGACAGAACTCTTGATTAACTATGGCTACACCTTC. Its translation is CASSLGTELLINYGYTF.

CDR3: CASSVESAHYGYTF. DNA for the CDR3: TGTGCCAGCAGCGTAGAGTCGGCACACTATGGCTACACCTTC. The chain recombines TRBV9 with TRBJ1-2; D gene uncertain. This CDR3 has 14 residues. Germline lookup yields CDR1 SGDLS and CDR2 YYNGEE. Trimming removed 0 bases from V and 3 bases from J, with 9 bases in between.

CDR3 in amino acids: CASGLGALVGANVLTF. The CDR3 DNA follows: TGTGCCAGCGGCCTGGGGGCCTTGGTTGGGGCCAACGTCCTGACTTTC. The V and J genes are TRBV9 and TRBJ2-6, with a weak D call TRBD1 (6 bases). The germline V gene encodes CDR1 SGDLS and CDR2 YYNGEE. The germline V and J ends were trimmed by 7 bases and 3 bases, with 17 bases remaining between them. CDR3 length: 16 residues.

The chain is built from TRBV7-2 and TRBJ2-3; no definite D call. Trimming removed 6 bases from V and 4 bases from J, with 14 bases in between. In germline, CDR1 is SGHTA, CDR2 FQGNSA. The CDR3 covers 14 residues. CDR3 coding DNA: TGTGCCAGCAGACCTCCCCGCGTCGCAGATACGCAGTATTTT. This gives the protein CASRPPRVADTQYF.

The chain uses TRBV2 and TRBJ1-2; D is unresolved. The germline V gene has CDR1 SNHLY and CDR2 FYNNEI. V was pared by 1 base and J by 0 bases, with 6 bases between. CDR3 length: 14 amino acids. CDR3: CASSEGGANYGYTF. CDR3 DNA: TGTGCCAGCAGTGAAGGCGGAGCTAACTATGGCTACACCTTC.